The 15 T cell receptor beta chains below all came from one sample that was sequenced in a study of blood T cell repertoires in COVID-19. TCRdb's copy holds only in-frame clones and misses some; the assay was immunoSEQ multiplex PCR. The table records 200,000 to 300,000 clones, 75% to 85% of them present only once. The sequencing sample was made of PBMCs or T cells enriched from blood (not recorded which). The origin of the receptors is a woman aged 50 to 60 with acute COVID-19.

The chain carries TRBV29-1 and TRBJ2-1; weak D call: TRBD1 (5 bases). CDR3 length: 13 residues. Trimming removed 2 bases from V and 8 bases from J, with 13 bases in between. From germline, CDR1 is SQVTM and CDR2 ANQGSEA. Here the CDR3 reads CSVELWGLDEQFF. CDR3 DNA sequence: TGCAGCGTTGAATTGTGGGGCTTGGATGAGCAGTTCTTC.

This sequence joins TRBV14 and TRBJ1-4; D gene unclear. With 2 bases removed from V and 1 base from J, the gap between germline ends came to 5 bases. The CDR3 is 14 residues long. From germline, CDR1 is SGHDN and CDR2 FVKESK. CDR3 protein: CASSQRGTNEKLFF. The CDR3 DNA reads TGTGCCAGCAGCCAACGGGGAACTAATGAAAAACTGTTTTTT.

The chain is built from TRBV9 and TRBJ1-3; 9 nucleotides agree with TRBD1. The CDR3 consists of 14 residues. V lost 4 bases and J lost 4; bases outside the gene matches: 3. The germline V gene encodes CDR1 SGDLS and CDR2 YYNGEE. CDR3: CASSSGTGGNTIYF. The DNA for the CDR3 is TGTGCCAGCAGCTCCGGGACAGGGGGAAACACCATATATTTT.

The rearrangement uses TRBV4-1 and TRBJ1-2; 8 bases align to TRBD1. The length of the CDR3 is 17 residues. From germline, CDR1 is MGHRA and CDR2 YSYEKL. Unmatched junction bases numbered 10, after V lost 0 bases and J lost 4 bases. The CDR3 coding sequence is TGCGCCAGCAGCCAAGATGGATCGGGGACAGGCGCCTATGGCTACACCTTC. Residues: CASSQDGSGTGAYGYTF.

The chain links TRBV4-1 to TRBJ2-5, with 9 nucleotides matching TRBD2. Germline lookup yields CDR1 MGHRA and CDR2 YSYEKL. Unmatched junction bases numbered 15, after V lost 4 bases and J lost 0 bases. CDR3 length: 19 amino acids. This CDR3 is CASSPSRASGALHQETQYF. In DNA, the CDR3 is TGCGCCAGCAGCCCCTCCCGGGCTAGCGGGGCCCTGCACCAAGAGACCCAGTACTTC.

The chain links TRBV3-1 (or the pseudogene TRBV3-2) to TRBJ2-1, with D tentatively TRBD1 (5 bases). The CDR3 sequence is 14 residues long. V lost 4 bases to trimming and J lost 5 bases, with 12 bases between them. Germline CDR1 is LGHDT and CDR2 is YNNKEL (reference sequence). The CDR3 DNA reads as TGTGCCAGCAGCCGGGGCAGGAACAACAATGAGCAGTTCTTC. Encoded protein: CASSRGRNNNEQFF.

CDR3 protein: CAWTGYNNSPLHF. CDR3 coding DNA: TGTGCCTGGACGGGATACAATAATTCACCCCTCCACTTT. J is TRBJ1-6 and V is TRBV30; D uncertain. In germline, CDR1 is GTSNPN, CDR2 SVGIG (reference sequence). This CDR3 has 13 amino acids. Between the trimmed V and J ends, which lost 4 bases and 5 bases, there was a span of 9 bases.

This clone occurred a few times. The CDR3 sequence: CASRAGQGNTEAFF. CDR3 DNA sequence: TGTGCCAGCAGGGCCGGACAGGGTAACACTGAAGCTTTCTTT. The rearrangement links TRBV3-1 (or the pseudogene TRBV3-2) to TRBJ1-1, with 8 bases that match TRBD1. Germline trimming cut 6 bases from V and 2 bases from J; bases unmatched to any gene: 5. The CDR3 covers 14 residues. CDR1 and CDR2 from the germline V gene are LGHDT and YNNKEL (reference sequence).

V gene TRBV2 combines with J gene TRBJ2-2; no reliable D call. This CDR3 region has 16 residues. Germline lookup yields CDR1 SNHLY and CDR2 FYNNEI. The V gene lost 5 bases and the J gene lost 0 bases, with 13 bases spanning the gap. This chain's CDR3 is CASSLRVFSNTGELFF. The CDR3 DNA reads TGTGCCAGCAGTCTTCGGGTCTTCTCGAACACCGGGGAGCTGTTTTTT.

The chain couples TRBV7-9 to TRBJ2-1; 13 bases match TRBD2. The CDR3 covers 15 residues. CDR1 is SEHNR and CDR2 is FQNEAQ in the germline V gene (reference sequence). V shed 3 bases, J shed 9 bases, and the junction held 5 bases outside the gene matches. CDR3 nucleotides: TGTGCCAGCAGCTTTGGGACTAGCGGGACGGGTGAGCAGTTCTTC. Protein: CASSFGTSGTGEQFF. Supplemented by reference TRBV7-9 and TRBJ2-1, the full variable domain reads DTGVSQNPRHKITKRGQNVTFRCDPISEHNRLYWYRQTLGQGPEFLTYFQNEAQLEKSRLLSDRFSAERPKGSFSTLEIQRTEQGDSAMYLCASSFGTSGTGEQFFGPGTRLTVL.

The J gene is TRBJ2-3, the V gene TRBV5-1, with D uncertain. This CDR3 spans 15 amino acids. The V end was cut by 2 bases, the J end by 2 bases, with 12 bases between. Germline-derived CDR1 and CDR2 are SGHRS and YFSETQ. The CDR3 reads CASSLSTTLTDTQYF. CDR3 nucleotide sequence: TGCGCCAGCAGCTTAAGCACTACACTCACAGATACGCAGTATTTT.

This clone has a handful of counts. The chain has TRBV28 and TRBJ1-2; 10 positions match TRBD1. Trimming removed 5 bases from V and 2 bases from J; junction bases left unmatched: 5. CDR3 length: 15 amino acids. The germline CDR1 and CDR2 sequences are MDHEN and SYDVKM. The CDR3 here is CASSTWTGGNYGYTF. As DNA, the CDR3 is TGTGCCAGCAGTACCTGGACAGGGGGAAACTATGGCTACACCTTC.

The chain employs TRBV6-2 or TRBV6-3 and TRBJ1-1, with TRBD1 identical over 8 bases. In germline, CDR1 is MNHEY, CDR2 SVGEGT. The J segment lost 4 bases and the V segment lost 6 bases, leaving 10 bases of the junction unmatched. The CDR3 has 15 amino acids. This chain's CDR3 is CASSHSQGGGTEAFF. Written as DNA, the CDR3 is TGTGCCAGCAGCCACTCACAGGGGGGAGGCACTGAAGCTTTCTTT.

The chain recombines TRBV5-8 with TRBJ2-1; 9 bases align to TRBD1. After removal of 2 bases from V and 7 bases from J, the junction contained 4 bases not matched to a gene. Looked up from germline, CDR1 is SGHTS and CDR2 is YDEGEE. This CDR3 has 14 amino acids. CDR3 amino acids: CASSFRTGANEQFF. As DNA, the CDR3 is TGTGCCAGCAGCTTTCGGACAGGGGCGAATGAGCAGTTCTTC.

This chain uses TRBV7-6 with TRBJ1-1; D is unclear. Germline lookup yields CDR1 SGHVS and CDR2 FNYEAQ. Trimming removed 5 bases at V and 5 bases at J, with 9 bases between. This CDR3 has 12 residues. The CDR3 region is CASSPAGTEAFF. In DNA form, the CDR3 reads TGTGCCAGCAGCCCCGCCGGGACTGAAGCTTTCTTT.